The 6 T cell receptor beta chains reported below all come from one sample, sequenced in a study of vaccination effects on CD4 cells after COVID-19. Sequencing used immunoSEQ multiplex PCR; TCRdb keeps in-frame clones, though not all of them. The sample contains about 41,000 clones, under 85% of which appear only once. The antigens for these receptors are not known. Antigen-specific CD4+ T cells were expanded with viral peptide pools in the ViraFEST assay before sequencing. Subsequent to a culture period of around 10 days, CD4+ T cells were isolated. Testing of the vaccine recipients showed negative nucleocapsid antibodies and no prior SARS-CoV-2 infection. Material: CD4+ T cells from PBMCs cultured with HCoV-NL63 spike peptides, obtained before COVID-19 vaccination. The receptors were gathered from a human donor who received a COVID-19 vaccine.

The CDR3 spells CASSQQRTLYGTPLHF. As DNA, the CDR3 is TGCGCCAGCAGCCAACAGAGGACACTCTACGGGACACCCCTCCACTTT. The V and J genes are TRBV4-1 and TRBJ1-6, with a possible D match to TRBD1 (5 bases). Trimming pared 2 bases from V and 11 bases from J, leaving 19 bases between. The CDR3 length is 16 residues. Germline CDR1 MGHRA, CDR2 YSYEKL.

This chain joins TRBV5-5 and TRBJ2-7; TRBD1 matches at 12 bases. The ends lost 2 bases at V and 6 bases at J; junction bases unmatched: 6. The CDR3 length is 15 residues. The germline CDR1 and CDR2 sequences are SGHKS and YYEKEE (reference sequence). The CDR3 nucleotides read TGTGCCAGCAGCTTTCTAGGGACAGGGGGCTCCGAGCAGTACGTC. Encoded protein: CASSFLGTGGSEQYV.

CDR3 nucleotide sequence: TGCAGCGCCGGACAGGGTTCCTACAATGAGCAGTTCTTC. This codes for CSAGQGSYNEQFF. This sequence joins TRBV29-1 and TRBJ2-1, with 8 nucleotides matching TRBD1. The CDR3 extends over 13 amino acids. With 7 bases clipped from V and 1 base from J, the junction kept 3 bases outside the gene matches. Per germline, CDR1 SQVTM and CDR2 ANQGSEA.

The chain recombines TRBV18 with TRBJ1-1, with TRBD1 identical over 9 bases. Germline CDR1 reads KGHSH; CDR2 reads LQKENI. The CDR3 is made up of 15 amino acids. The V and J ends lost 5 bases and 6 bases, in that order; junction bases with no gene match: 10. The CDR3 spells CASSSWTGELAEAFF. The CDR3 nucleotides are TGTGCCAGCTCATCTTGGACAGGGGAACTTGCTGAAGCTTTCTTT.

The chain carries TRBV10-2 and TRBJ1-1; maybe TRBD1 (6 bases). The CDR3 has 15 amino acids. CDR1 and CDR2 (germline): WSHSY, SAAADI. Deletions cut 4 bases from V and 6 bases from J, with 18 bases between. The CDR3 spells CASSAPVRRGSEAFF. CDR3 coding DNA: TGCGCCAGCAGTGCCCCGGTTCGAAGGGGGTCTGAAGCTTTCTTT.

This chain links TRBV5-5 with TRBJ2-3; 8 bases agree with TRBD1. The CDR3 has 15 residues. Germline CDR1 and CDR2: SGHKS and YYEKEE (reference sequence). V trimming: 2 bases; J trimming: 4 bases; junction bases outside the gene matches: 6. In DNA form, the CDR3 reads TGTGCCAGCAGCTTTTCAGGGGGCGGGGCAGATACGCAGTATTTT. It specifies CASSFSGGGADTQYF.